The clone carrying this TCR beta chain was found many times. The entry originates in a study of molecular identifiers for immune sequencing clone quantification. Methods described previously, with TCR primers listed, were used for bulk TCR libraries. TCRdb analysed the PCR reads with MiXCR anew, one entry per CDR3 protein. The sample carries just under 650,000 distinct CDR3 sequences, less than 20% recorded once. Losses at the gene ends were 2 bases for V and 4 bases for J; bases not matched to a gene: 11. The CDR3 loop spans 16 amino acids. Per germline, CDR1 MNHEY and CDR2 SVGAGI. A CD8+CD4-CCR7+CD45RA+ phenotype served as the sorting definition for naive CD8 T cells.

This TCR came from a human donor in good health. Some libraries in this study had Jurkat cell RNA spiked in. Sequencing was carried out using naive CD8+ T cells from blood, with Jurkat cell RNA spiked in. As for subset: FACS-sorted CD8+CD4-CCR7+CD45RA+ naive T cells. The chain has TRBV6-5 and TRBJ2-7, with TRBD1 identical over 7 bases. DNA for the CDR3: TGTGCCAGCAGTTACAAGAAAAGACAGGGAAGTTACGAGCAGTACTTC. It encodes CASSYKKRQGSYEQYF.